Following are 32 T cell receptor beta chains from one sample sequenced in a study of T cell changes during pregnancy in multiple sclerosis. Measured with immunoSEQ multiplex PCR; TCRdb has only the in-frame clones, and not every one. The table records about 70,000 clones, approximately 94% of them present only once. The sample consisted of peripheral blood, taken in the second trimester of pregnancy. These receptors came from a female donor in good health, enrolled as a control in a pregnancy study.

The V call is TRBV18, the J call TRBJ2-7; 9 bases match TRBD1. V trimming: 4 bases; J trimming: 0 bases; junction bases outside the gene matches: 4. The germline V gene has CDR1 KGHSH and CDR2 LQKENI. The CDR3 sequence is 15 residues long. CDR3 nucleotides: TGTGCCAGCTCACTACCGGGACAGGGCTCCTACGAGCAGTACTTC. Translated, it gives CASSLPGQGSYEQYF.

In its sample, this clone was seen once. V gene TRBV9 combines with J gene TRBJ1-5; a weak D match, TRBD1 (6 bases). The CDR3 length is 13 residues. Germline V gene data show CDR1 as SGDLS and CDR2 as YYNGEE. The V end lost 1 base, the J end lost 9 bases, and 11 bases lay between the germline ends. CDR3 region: CASSVKGEGPQHF. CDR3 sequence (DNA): TGTGCCAGCAGCGTAAAGGGGGAGGGGCCCCAGCATTTT.

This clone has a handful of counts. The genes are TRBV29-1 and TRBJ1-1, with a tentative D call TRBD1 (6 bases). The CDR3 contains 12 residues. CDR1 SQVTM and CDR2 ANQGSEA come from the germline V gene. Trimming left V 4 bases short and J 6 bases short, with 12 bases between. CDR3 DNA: TGCAGCGTTGTACAGGGTAGCGCTGAAGCTTTCTTT. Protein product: CSVVQGSAEAFF.

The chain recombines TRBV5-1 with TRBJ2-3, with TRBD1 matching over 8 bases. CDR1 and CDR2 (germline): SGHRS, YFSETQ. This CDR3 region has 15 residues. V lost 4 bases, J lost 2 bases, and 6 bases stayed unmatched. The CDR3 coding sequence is TGCGCCAGCAGCGCGACAGGGGATAACACAGATACGCAGTATTTT. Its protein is CASSATGDNTDTQYF.

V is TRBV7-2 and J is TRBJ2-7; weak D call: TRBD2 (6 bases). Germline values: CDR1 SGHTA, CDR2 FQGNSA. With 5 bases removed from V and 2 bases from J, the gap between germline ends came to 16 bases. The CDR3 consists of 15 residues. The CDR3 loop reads CASSTDPGGTYEQYF. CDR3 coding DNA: TGTGCCAGCAGCACGGATCCAGGAGGGACCTACGAGCAGTACTTC.

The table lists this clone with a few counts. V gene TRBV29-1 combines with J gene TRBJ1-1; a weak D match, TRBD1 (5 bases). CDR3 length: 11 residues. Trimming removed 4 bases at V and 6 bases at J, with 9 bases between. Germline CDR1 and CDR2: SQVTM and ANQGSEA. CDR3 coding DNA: TGCAGCGTTGTAGGGGCCGCTGAAGCTTTCTTT. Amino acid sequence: CSVVGAAEAFF.

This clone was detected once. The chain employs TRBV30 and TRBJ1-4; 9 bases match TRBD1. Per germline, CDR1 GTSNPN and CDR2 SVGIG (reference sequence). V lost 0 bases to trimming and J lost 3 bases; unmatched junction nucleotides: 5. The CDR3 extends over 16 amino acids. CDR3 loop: CAWSVGTGTPNEKLFF. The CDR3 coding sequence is TGTGCCTGGAGTGTAGGGACAGGGACACCTAATGAAAAACTGTTTTTT.

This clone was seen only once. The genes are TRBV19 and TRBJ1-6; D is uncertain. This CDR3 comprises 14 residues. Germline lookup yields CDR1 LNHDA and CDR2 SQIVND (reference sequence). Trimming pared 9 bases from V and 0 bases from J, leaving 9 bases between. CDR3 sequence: CASRVSSYNSPLHF. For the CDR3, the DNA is TGTGCCAGCCGAGTGAGCTCCTATAATTCACCCCTCCACTTT. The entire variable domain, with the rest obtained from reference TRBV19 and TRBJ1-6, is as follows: DGGITQSPKYLFRKEGQNVTLSCEQNLNHDAMYWYRQDPGQGLRLIYYSQIVNDFQKGDIAEGYSVSREKKESFPLTVTSAQKNPTAFYLCASRVSSYNSPLHFGNGTRLTVT.

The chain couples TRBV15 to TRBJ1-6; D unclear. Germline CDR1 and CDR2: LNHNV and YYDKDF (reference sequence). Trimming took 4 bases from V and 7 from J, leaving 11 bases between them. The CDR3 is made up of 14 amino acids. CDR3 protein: CATSTGNENSPLHF. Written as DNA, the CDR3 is TGTGCCACCAGCACGGGGAATGAAAATTCACCCCTCCACTTT.

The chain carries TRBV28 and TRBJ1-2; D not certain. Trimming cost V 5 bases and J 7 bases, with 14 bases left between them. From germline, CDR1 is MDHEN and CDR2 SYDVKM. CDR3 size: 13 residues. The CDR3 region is CASSNAPGIGYTF. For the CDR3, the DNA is TGTGCCAGCAGTAATGCCCCAGGTATTGGCTACACCTTC.

The CDR3 here is CASSRDRGETQYF. DNA for the CDR3: TGTGCCAGCAGCAGAGACAGGGGAGAGACCCAGTACTTC. The chain uses TRBV7-2 and TRBJ2-5, with 8 bases fitting TRBD1. Unmatched junction bases numbered 3, after V lost 5 bases and J lost 4 bases. Germline V CDR1 and CDR2: SGHTA, FQGNSA. This CDR3 has 13 amino acids. The whole variable domain, remainder taken from reference TRBV7-2 and TRBJ2-5, is GAGVSQSPSNKVTEKGKDVELRCDPISGHTALYWYRQSLGQGLEFLIYFQGNSAPDKSGLPSDRFSAERTGGSVSTLTIQRTQQEDSAVYLCASSRDRGETQYFGPGTRLLVL.

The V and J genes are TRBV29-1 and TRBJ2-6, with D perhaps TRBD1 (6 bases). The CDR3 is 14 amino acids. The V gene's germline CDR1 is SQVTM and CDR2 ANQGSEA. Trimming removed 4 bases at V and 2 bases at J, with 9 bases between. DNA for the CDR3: TGCAGCGTTGGCAGGGGTACTGGGGCCAACGTCCTGACTTTC. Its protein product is CSVGRGTGANVLTF.

CDR3 loop: CASSTPGYNEKLFF. The CDR3 DNA sequence: TGTGCCAGCTCCACCCCCGGTTATAATGAAAAACTGTTTTTT. The genes are TRBV27 and TRBJ1-4, with D uncertain. Germline assignment: CDR1 MNHEY and CDR2 SMNVEV (reference sequence). The CDR3 is made up of 14 amino acids. V lost 8 bases, J lost 4 bases, and 14 bases lay in between.

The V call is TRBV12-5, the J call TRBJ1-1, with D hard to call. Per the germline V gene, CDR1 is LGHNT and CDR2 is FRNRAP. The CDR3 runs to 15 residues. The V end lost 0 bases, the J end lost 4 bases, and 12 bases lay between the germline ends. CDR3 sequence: CASGLVTGRSTEAFF. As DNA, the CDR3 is TGTGCTAGTGGTTTGGTAACTGGTCGTAGCACTGAAGCTTTCTTT.

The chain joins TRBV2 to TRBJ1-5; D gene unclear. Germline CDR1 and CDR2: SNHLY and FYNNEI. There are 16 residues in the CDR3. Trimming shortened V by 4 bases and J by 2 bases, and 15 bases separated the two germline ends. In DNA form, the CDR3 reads TGTGCCAGCAGTGGGCCTCCCGCGGATCGCAATCAGCCCCAGCATTTT. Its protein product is CASSGPPADRNQPQHF.

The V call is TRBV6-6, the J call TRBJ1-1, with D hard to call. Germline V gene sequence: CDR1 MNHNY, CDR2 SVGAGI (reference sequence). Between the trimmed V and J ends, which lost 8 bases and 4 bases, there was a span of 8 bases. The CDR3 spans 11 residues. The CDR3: CASVRSTEAFF. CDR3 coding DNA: TGTGCCAGCGTCCGGTCCACTGAAGCTTTCTTT.

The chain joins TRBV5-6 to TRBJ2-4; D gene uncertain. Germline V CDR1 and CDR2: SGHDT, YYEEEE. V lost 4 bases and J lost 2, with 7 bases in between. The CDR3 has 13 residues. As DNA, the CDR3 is TGTGCCAGCAGCGGCACCACCAAAAACATTCAGTACTTC. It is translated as CASSGTTKNIQYF.

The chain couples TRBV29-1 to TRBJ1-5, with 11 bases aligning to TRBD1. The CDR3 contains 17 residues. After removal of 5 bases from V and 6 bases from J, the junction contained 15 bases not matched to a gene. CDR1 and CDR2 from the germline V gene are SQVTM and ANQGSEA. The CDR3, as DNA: TGCAGCGTTTCTCCGGGACAGGGGGAGGGTTTCAGTCAGCCCCAGCATTTT. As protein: CSVSPGQGEGFSQPQHF.

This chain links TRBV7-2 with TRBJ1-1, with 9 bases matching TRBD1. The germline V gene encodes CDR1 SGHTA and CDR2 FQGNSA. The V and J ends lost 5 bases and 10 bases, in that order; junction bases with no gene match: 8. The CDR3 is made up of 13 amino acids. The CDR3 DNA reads TGTGCCAGCAGCGGGACAGGGCTTCGGGGAGCTTTCTTT. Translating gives CASSGTGLRGAFF.

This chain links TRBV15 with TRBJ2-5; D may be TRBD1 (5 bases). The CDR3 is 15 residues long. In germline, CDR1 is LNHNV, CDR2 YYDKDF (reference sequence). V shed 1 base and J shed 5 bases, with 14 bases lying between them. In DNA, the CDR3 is TGTGCCACCAGCAGAGCTGGCGACAGCACGGAGACCCAGTACTTC. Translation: CATSRAGDSTETQYF.

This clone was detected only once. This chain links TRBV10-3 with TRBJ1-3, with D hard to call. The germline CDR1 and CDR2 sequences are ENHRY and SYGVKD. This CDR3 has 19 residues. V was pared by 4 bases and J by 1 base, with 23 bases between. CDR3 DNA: TGTGCCATCAGTGGGTCCGGAACAGCAACCTTTGTATCTGGAAACACCATATATTTT. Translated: CAISGSGTATFVSGNTIYF.

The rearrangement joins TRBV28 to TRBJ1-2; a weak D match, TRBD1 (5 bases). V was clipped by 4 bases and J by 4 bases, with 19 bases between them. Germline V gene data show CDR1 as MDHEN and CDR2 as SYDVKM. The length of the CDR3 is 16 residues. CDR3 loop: CASSSPGAGRGYGYTF. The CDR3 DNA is TGTGCCAGCAGTTCACCTGGTGCAGGGAGGGGCTATGGCTACACCTTC.

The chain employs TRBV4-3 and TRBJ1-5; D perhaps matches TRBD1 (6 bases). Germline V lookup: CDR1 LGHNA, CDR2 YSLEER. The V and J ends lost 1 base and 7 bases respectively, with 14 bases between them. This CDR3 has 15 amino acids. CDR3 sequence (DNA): TGCGCCAGCAGCCAAGGGGTACAGGGATTCCAGCCCCAGCATTTT. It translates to CASSQGVQGFQPQHF.

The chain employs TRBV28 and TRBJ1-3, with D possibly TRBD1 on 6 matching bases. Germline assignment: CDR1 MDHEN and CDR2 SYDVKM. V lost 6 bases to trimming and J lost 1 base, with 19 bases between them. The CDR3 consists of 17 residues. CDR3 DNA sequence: TGTGCCAGCAGCCGCGGGGGGGCCGTACATTCTGGAAACACCATATATTTT. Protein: CASSRGGAVHSGNTIYF. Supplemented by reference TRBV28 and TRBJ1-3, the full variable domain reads DVKVTQSSRYLVKRTGEKVFLECVQDMDHENMFWYRQDPGLGLRLIYFSYDVKMKEKGDIPEGYSVSREKKERFSLILESASTNQTSMYLCASSRGGAVHSGNTIYFGEGSWLTVV.

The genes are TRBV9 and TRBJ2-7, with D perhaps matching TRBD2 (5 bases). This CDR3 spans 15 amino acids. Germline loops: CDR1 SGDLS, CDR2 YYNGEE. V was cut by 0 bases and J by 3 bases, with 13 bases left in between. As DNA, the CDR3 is TGTGCCAGCAGCGTAGCGGGGAACTCGTTCTACGAGCAGTACTTC. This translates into CASSVAGNSFYEQYF. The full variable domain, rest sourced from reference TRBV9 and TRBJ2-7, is DSGVTQTPKHLITATGQRVTLRCSPRSGDLSVYWYQQSLDQGLQFLIQYYNGEERAKGNILERFSAQQFPDLHSELNLSSLELGDSALYFCASSVAGNSFYEQYFGPGTRLTVT.

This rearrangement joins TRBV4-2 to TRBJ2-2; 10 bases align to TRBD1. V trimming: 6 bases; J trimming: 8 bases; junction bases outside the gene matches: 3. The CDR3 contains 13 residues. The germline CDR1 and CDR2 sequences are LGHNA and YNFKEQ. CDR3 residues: CASSDRGQGELFF. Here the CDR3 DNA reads TGTGCCAGCAGTGACAGGGGGCAAGGGGAGCTGTTTTTT.

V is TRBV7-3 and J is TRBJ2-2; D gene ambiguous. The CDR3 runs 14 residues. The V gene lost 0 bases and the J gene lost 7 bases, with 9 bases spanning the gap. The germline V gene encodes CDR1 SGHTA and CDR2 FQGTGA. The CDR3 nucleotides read TGTGCCAGCAGCTTAACCCTATCCGGCGGGGAGCTGTTTTTT. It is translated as CASSLTLSGGELFF. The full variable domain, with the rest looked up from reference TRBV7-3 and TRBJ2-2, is GAGVSQTPSNKVTEKGKYVELRCDPISGHTALYWYRQSLGQGPEFLIYFQGTGAADDSGLPNDRFFAVRPEGSVSTLKIQRTERGDSAVYLCASSLTLSGGELFFGEGSRLTVL.

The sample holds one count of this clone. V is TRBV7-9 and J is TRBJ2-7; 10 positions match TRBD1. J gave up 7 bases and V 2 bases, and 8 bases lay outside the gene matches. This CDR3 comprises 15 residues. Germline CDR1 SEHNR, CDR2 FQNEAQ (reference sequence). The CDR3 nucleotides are TGTGCCAGCAGCTTATTGGGACAGGGGCACGAAGAGCAGTACTTC. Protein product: CASSLLGQGHEEQYF.

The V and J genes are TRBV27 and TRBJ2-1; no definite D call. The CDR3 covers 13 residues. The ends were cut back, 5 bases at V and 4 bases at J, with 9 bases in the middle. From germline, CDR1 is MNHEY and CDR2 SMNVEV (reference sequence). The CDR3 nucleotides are TGTGCCAGCAGTGTCTACAGTTACAATGAGCAGTTCTTC. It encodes CASSVYSYNEQFF.

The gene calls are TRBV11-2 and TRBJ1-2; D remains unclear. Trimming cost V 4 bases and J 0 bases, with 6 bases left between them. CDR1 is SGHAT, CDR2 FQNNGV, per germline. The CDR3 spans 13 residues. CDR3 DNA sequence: TGTGCCAGCAGCTCCGGGACTAACTATGGCTACACCTTC. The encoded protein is CASSSGTNYGYTF. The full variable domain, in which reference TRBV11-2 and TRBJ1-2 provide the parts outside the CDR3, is EAGVAQSPRYKIIEKRQSVAFWCNPISGHATLYWYQQILGQGPKLLIQFQNNGVVDDSQLPKDRFSAERLKGVDSTLKIQPAKLEDSAVYLCASSSGTNYGYTFGSGTRLTVV.

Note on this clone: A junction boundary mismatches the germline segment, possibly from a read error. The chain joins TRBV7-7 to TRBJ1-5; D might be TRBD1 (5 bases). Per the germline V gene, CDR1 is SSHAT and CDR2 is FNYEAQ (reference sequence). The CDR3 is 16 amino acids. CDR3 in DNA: TGTGCTAGCAAATTAGAGCAGGGTGATAGCAATCAGCCCCAGCATTTT. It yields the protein CASKLEQGDSNQPQHF.

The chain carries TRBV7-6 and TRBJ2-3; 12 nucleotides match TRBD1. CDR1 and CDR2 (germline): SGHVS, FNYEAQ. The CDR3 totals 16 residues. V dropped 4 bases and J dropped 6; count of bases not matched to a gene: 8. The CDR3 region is CASSSSGQGAWDTQYF. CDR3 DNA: TGTGCCAGCAGCTCCTCGGGACAGGGGGCATGGGATACGCAGTATTTT.